The clone carrying this T cell receptor (beta chain) was seen a handful of times. Antigen specificity is unknown. V lost 1 base to trimming and J lost 1 base, with 14 bases between them. This CDR3 has 16 amino acids. Described treatment: roughly 10-day PBMC culture with coronavirus spike peptide pools or control peptides (ViraFEST assay). This record belongs to a study of vaccination and CD4 T cells after COVID-19. The Oncomine TCR Beta short-read assay was what sequenced the DNA obtained from cultured CD4+ T cells. Genomic DNA was extracted from cultured CD4+ T cells. TCRdb fed the PCR reads into MiXCR, producing one record per CDR3 protein. Among roughly 9,600 distinct CDR3 sequences listed, roughly 26% were seen once.

The rearrangement uses TRBV23-1 and TRBJ2-7; possibly TRBD1 for D (6 bases). TRBV23-1 is marked as an open reading frame, function uncertain. This sequence originates from a human donor who had recovered from COVID-19. The sample in question was CD4+ T cells from blood, cultured in vitro, obtained after SARS-CoV-2 vaccination. The CDR3 is CASSQFLGTTSYEQYF. The CDR3 DNA is TGCGCCAGCAGTCAATTTTTGGGGACAACGTCCTACGAGCAGTACTTC.